This T cell receptor (beta chain) was identified in a study of blood T cell repertoires in COVID-19. For the study at large: Sources were T cells, B-cell-depleted T cells, or PBMCs; the material itself was cDNA or gDNA.

Trimming took off 2 bases at V and 4 bases at J, with 13 bases between the two ends. The CDR3 has 15 amino acids. In germline, CDR1 is ENHRY, CDR2 SYGVKD. This clone came up once. Original data processing: Reference gene primer amplification gave estimated nucleated cell counts. Profiling relied on immunoSEQ multiplex PCR, and the TCRdb table lists in-frame clones only, not all of them. V and J calls and clone size are those listed in that table; D and trimming were worked out from the DNA. The repertoire holds a few hundred thousand clones, with roughly nine tenths as singletons. This chain connects TRBV10-3 to TRBJ2-3, with D possibly matching TRBD1 (6 bases). The TCR was taken from a woman under 30 who had recovered from COVID-19. The sample was peripheral blood. CDR3 amino acids: CAISEPGEGADTQYF. CDR3 nucleotides: TGTGCCATCAGTGAGCCGGGCGAGGGGGCAGATACGCAGTATTTT.